This T cell receptor beta chain comes out of a study of response to subunit inactivated influenza vaccine. Study-level results: Seasonal influenza vaccination, on each occasion, was suggested by the authors to recruit few new T cells.

The germline gives CDR1 MNHNY, CDR2 SVGAGI (reference sequence). The CDR3 is 13 amino acids. V was cut by 6 bases and J by 4 bases, with 12 bases left in between. TCRdb called the RT-PCR reads again in MiXCR, with one record for every CDR3 protein. The sample includes about 170,000 distinct CDR3 sequences, roughly 12% of them seen just once. This clonotype was detected ten times or more. Its antigen is currently unknown. The data were also submitted as part of a second study, on T cells expressing NK-cell markers. Turning to that study: The authors made TCR beta cDNA libraries by 5'RACE template switching. This switching added a universal primer site and UMIs. Each TCR beta repertoire originated in sorted T cells that were CD3+CD56+NKG2C+, CD3+CD56+NKG2C- or CD3+CD56-NKG2C+. For over five donors, the dominant NKG2C+ clonotypes made up roughly 1.0-7.5% of their CD8+ T cells. Expanded NKG2C+ T cell clones were not confirmed as HCMV-specific.

The genes are TRBV6-6 and TRBJ1-2; tentatively, D is TRBD1 (5 bases). The receptor's source is a man aged 50 or older who received an inactivated influenza vaccine. The sample here was CD8+ T cells sorted from PBMCs, taken less than 13 days after vaccination. CDR3 amino acids: CASRGEGAYGYTF. The CDR3, as DNA: TGTGCCAGCAGGGGGGAGGGTGCCTATGGCTACACCTTC.